Sequencing of this T cell receptor (beta chain) was carried out in a study of patients and donors after allogeneic stem cell transplantation. The trim removed 3 bases at V and 10 bases at J, leaving 11 bases unmatched. The CDR3 is made up of 15 amino acids. TCRdb used MiXCR to reprocess the RT-PCR reads, holding one entry per CDR3 protein. Among some 960,000 distinct CDR3 sequences, approximately 18% were seen once, and the ten largest hold 5% to 6.5%. V and J are TRBV12-3 or TRBV12-4 and TRBJ1-2; 10 bases are shared with TRBD1. Input material: blood, either unsorted or a sorted T cell fraction (not recorded which). The clonotype originates from a human donor who was either an allogeneic HSCT recipient or a stem cell or donor lymphocyte infusion donor (not recorded which). It is not recorded whose cells these are; they may come from a transplant donor. The CDR3 nucleotides are TGTGCCAGCAGTTTTCGCGCGGGACAGGGGCAATCCTACACCTTC. Its protein is CASSFRAGQGQSYTF.